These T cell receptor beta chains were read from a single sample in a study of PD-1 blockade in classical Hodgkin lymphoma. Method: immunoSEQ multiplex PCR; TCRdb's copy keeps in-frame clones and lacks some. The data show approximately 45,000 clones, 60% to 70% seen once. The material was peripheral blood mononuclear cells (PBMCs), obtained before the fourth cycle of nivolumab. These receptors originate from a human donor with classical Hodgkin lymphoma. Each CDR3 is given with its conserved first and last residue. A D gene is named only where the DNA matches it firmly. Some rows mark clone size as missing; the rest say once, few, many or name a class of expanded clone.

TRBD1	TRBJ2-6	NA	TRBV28	CASSWARDSSGANVLTF	TGTGCCAGCAGTTGGGCCCGGGACAGCTCTGGGGCCAACGTCCTGACTTTC
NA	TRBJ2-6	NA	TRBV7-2	CASSLTRANVLTF	TGTGCCAGCAGCTTAACTCGGGCCAACGTCCTGACTTTC
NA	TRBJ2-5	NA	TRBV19	CASSIQLAAETQYF	TGTGCCAGTAGTATTCAACTAGCCGCGGAGACCCAGTACTTC
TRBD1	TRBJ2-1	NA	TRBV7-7	CASSPQSGGGEQFF	TGTGCCAGCAGCCCTCAATCAGGGGGCGGTGAGCAGTTCTTC
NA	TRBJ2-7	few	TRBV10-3	CAISWGVGEQYF	TGTGCCATCAGTTGGGGTGTAGGCGAGCAGTACTTC
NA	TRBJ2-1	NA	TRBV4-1	CASSQGGIEQFF	TGCGCCAGCAGCCAAGGGGGGATTGAGCAGTTCTTC
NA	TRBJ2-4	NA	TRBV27	CASSVEDVAKNIQYF	TGTGCCAGCAGCGTCGAAGATGTAGCCAAAAACATTCAGTACTTC
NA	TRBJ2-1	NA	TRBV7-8	CASSRWVADNEQFF	TGTGCCAGCAGCAGGTGGGTTGCTGACAATGAGCAGTTCTTC
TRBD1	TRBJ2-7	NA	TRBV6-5	CASRTGVYEQYF	TGTGCCAGCAGGACAGGGGTCTACGAGCAGTACTTC
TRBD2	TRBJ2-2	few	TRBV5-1	CASSRGLAGRVGELFF	TGCGCCAGCAGCCGGGGTCTAGCGGGAAGGGTCGGGGAGCTGTTTTTT
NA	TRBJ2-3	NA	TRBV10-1	CASRTPGLASTDTQYF	TGCGCCAGCAGAACACCGGGACTGGCTAGCACAGATACGCAGTATTTT
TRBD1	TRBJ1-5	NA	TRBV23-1	CASSQGRDRAESNQPQHF	TGCGCCAGCAGTCAAGGTCGGGACAGGGCGGAGAGCAATCAGCCCCAGCATTTT
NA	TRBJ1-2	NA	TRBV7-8	CASSWGGRDYGYTF	TGTGCCAGCAGCTGGGGGGGCCGGGACTATGGCTACACCTTC
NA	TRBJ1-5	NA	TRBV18	CASSSGQLPNQPQHF	TGTGCCAGCTCATCCGGACAGCTTCCCAATCAGCCCCAGCATTTT
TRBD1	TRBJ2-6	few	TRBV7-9	CASRDRDRDTLANVLTF	TGTGCCAGCAGAGACCGGGACAGGGATACTCTGGCCAACGTCCTGACTTTC
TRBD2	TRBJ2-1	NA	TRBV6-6	CASSYSRAGAKEQFF	TGTGCCAGCAGTTACTCGCGAGCGGGGGCAAAAGAGCAGTTCTTC
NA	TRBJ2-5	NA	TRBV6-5	CASSYSTAQGSETQYF	TGTGCCAGCAGTTACTCGACCGCCCAGGGTTCGGAGACCCAGTACTTC
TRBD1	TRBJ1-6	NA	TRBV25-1	CASSELGQGDNSPLHF	TGTGCCAGCAGTGAATTGGGACAGGGAGATAATTCACCCCTCCACTTT
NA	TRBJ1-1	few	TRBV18	CASSRDAWTEAFF	TGTGCCAGCTCACGGGACGCTTGGACTGAAGCTTTCTTT
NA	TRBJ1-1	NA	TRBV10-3	CAISPTKDTEAFF	TGTGCCATCAGCCCTACAAAGGACACTGAAGCTTTCTTT
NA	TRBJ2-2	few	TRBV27	CASSLRAGLVAGELFF	TGTGCCAGCAGTTTACGGGCCGGGTTGGTCGCCGGGGAGCTGTTTTTT
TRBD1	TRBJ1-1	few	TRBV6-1	CASSGVTGGYTEAFF	TGTGCCAGCAGTGGGGTGACAGGGGGGTACACTGAAGCTTTCTTT
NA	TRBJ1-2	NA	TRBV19	CASTPGDTSRYGYTF	TGTGCCAGTACCCCGGGGGACACCTCCAGGTATGGCTACACCTTC
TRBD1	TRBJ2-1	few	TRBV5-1	CASLGQGGFEQFF	TGCGCCAGCTTGGGACAGGGTGGTTTTGAGCAGTTCTTC
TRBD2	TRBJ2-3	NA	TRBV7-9	CASSLATSGDLDTQYF	TGTGCCAGCAGCTTAGCGACTAGCGGGGATCTAGATACGCAGTATTTT
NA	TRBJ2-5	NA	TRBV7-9	CASSLGHTQETQYF	TGTGCCAGCAGCCTGGGGCACACACAAGAGACCCAGTACTTC
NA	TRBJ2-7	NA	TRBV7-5	CARSLSGTDSYEQYF	TGTGCCAGAAGCTTGTCCGGGACAGATTCCTACGAGCAGTACTTC
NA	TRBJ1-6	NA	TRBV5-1	CASSGGEFYNSPLHF	TGCGCCAGCAGTGGGGGAGAGTTCTATAATTCACCCCTCCACTTT
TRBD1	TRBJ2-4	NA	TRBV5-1	CASSRTGGTDIQYF	TGCGCCAGCAGCCGTACAGGGGGCACGGACATTCAGTACTTC
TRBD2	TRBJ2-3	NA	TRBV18	CASSLGTSGSPDTQYF	TGTGCCAGCTCACTCGGGACTAGCGGGAGTCCAGATACGCAGTATTTT
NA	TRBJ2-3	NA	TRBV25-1	CASSLFAGNTDTQYF	TGTGCCAGCAGTCTTTTTGCGGGAAACACAGATACGCAGTATTTT
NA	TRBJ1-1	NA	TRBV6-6	CATRSGGGTEAFF	TGTGCCACCCGTTCGGGGGGGGGCACTGAAGCTTTCTTT
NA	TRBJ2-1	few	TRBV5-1	CASSLDFRGPPNEQFF	TGCGCCAGCAGCTTGGACTTCAGGGGTCCCCCAAATGAGCAGTTCTTC
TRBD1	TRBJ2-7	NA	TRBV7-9	CASSTGQASSYEQYF	TGTGCCAGCAGCACGGGACAGGCGTCCTCCTACGAGCAGTACTTC
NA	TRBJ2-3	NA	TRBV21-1	CASSKDRRIRTDTQYF	TGTGCCAGCAGCAAAGACCGGCGGATCCGCACAGATACGCAGTATTTT
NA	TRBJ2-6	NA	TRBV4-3	CASSQETLTAGANVLTF	TGCGCCAGCAGCCAAGAAACCCTCACAGCAGGGGCCAACGTCCTGACTTTC
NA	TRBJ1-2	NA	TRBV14	CASSQAARAPYSNYGYTF	TGTGCCAGCAGCCAAGCCGCTCGGGCCCCTTATTCTAACTATGGCTACACCTTC
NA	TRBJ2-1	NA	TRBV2	CASSERRGGNEQFF	TGTGCCAGCAGTGAACGAAGAGGGGGGAATGAGCAGTTCTTC
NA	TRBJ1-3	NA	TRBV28	CASSSTAQYSGNTIYF	TGTGCCAGCAGTTCGACCGCCCAATACTCTGGAAACACCATATATTTT
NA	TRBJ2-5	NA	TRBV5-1	CASSLGLALSQETQYF	TGCGCCAGCAGCTTGGGGCTAGCCCTAAGCCAAGAGACCCAGTACTTC
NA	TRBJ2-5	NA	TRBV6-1	CASSEMGAGRETQYF	TGTGCCAGCAGTGAAATGGGGGCCGGGAGAGAGACCCAGTACTTC
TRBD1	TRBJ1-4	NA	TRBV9	CASNRDSLNEKLFF	TGTGCCAGCAACCGGGACAGTCTAAATGAAAAACTGTTTTTT
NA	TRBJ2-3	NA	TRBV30	CAWSPGARDTQYF	TGTGCCTGGAGTCCCGGGGCTCGGGATACGCAGTATTTT
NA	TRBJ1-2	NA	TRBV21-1	CASSKERLEQTNYGYTF	TGTGCCAGCAGCAAAGAACGGTTGGAACAGACAAACTATGGCTACACCTTC
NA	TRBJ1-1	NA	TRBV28	CASTKESREAFF	TGTGCCAGCACCAAAGAGTCTCGTGAAGCTTTCTTT
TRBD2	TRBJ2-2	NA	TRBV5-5	CASSLARGLAANTGELFF	TGTGCCAGCAGCTTGGCCCGGGGACTAGCGGCGAACACCGGGGAGCTGTTTTTT
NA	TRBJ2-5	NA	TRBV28	CASTTTGFIETQYF	TGTGCCAGCACTACCACAGGGTTTATCGAGACCCAGTACTTC
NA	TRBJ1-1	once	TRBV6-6	CASSYSTVRAVEAFF	TGTGCCAGCAGTTACTCGACGGTTCGGGCGGTTGAAGCTTTCTTT
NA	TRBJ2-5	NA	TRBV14	CASSQGPRGQETQYF	TGTGCCAGCAGCCAAGGTCCCAGGGGACAAGAGACCCAGTACTTC
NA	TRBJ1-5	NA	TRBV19	CASSIEINQPQHF	TGTGCCAGTAGTATTGAGATAAATCAGCCCCAGCATTTT
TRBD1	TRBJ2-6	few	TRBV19	CASKQGSGANVLTF	TGTGCCAGCAAACAGGGGTCTGGGGCCAACGTCCTGACTTTC
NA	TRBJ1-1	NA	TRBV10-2	CASSEFGRAEAFF	TGCGCCAGCAGTGAGTTTGGCAGGGCTGAAGCTTTCTTT
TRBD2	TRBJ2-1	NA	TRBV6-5	CASSSGLAGVTYEQFF	TGTGCCAGCAGTTCCGGACTAGCGGGAGTGACGTATGAGCAGTTCTTC
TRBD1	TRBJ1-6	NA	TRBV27	CASITNPGTGFVNSPLHF	TGTGCCAGCATAACTAACCCCGGGACAGGGTTCGTTAATTCACCCCTCCACTTT